Listed below are T cell receptor beta chains from one sample, sequenced in a study of CD8+CD57+ T cells in acquired aplastic anemia. Via MiXCR, TCRdb re-called the reads, giving one row per CDR3 protein. This sample yields roughly 190,000 distinct CDR3 sequences, of which 48% are seen a single time; around a tenth belongs to the top ten. Sequenced: sorted CD4+, CD8+, or CD8+CD57+ T cells (not recorded which) from PBMCs. These TCRs come from a human donor with aplastic anemia. Both conserved end residues are part of each CDR3. Fields, in order: V gene, CDR3 length, clone size, J gene, D gene, CDR3 protein, CDR3 DNA. The D gene is left open where the match is weak. The size entry is marked missing in some rows and otherwise reads once, few, many or a size class.

>TRBV19|12|.|TRBJ2-7|.
CASSIEGGEQYF
TGTGCCAGTAGTATAGAGGGTGGAGAGCAGTACTTC
>TRBV24-1|15|many|TRBJ2-7|TRBD1
CATSDTGTGAYEQYF
TGTGCCACCAGTGATACCGGGACAGGGGCCTACGAGCAGTACTTC
>TRBV11-2|15|.|TRBJ1-6|TRBD1
CASSPAPGQGPPPHF
TGTGCCAGCAGCCCAGCACCGGGACAGGGTCCACCCCCCCACTTT
>TRBV24-1|15|few|TRBJ2-4|.
CATSEDVVGENIQYF
TGTGCCACCAGTGAGGACGTTGTCGGGGAAAACATTCAGTACTTC
>TRBV20-1|15|.|TRBJ2-1|TRBD2
CSVPPGAGGPNEQFF
TGCAGTGTCCCCCCTGGGGCGGGAGGGCCCAATGAGCAGTTCTTC
>TRBV20-1|15|many|TRBJ2-3|TRBD2
CSARVRTSHTDTQYF
TGCAGTGCTAGAGTCCGGACTAGTCATACAGATACGCAGTATTTT
>TRBV29-1|13|.|TRBJ1-2|TRBD1
CSVPGDRVYGYTF
TGCAGCGTACCCGGGGACAGGGTCTATGGCTACACCTTC
>TRBV7-2|12|.|TRBJ1-2|.
CASRAQGEGYTF
TGTGCCAGCAGAGCCCAGGGTGAGGGCTACACCTTC
>TRBV5-6|16|many|TRBJ2-7|.
CASSSLQGIVGYEQYF
TGTGCCAGCAGCTCCTTACAGGGAATCGTTGGTTACGAGCAGTACTTC
>TRBV11-1|15|.|TRBJ2-3|TRBD2
CASKLAGGLPDTQYF
TGTGCCAGCAAACTAGCGGGGGGGCTGCCAGATACGCAGTATTTT
>TRBV5-1|14|many|TRBJ2-2|TRBD2
CASKGLGNTGELFF
TGCGCCAGCAAGGGACTAGGAAACACCGGGGAGCTGTTTTTT
>TRBV7-8|14|.|TRBJ2-7|.
CASSPRSSANEQYF
TGTGCCAGCAGCCCCCGGTCTTCCGCCAACGAGCAGTACTTC
>TRBV5-5|14|many|TRBJ2-5|.
CASSLLSVQETQYF
TGTGCCAGCAGCTTGTTGTCCGTGCAAGAGACCCAGTACTTC
>TRBV20-1|12|.|TRBJ2-1|.
CSARDSPNEQFF
TGCAGTGCTAGAGATTCGCCCAATGAGCAGTTCTTC
>TRBV2|13|.|TRBJ2-3|TRBD2
CATAGVSADTQYF
TGTGCCACAGCGGGGGTCTCAGCAGATACGCAGTATTTT
>TRBV20-1|14|.|TRBJ2-3|TRBD2
CSAPPSGRADTQYF
TGCAGTGCCCCGCCTAGCGGGAGAGCAGATACGCAGTATTTT
>TRBV29-1|10|few|TRBJ2-5|.
CSVRKETQYF
TGCAGCGTTAGAAAAGAGACCCAGTACTTC
>TRBV5-6|13|.|TRBJ2-7|.
CASSALGPYEQYF
TGTGCCAGCAGCGCCTTAGGGCCCTACGAGCAGTACTTC
>TRBV9|14|many|TRBJ2-7|.
CASSVQPSNYEQYF
TGTGCCAGCAGCGTTCAACCTTCGAACTACGAGCAGTACTTC
>TRBV7-9|13|.|TRBJ1-2|TRBD1
CASSVTGGDGYTF
TGTGCCAGCAGCGTGACAGGGGGTGATGGCTACACCTTC
>TRBV24-1|11|.|TRBJ1-2|.
CATSDGYGYTF
TGTGCCACCAGTGACGGCTATGGCTACACCTTC
>TRBV7-6|15|.|TRBJ2-1|TRBD2
CARPGLAVTYNEQFF
TGTGCCAGACCGGGACTAGCGGTTACCTACAATGAGCAGTTCTTC
>TRBV11-1|19|.|TRBJ2-7|TRBD2
CASEGTPTAGTSGSYEQYF
TGTGCCAGCGAGGGGACCCCGACGGCCGGGACTAGCGGCTCCTACGAGCAGTACTTC
>TRBV4-1|16|many|TRBJ1-2|.
CASSQDSALPPSGYTF
TGCGCCAGCAGCCAAGATAGTGCTCTTCCCCCGTCGGGCTACACCTTC
>TRBV9|14|.|TRBJ2-2|.
CASSLRGSAGELFF
TGTGCCAGCAGTTTAAGGGGGAGCGCCGGGGAGCTGTTTTTT
>TRBV15|15|few|TRBJ1-4|TRBD1
CATSRQGARGEKLFF
TGTGCCACCAGCAGACAGGGGGCGCGAGGGGAAAAACTGTTTTTT
>TRBV7-9|16|.|TRBJ2-5|TRBD2
CASSLILAGGQEAQYF
TGTGCCAGCAGCTTAATACTAGCGGGAGGCCAAGAGGCCCAGTACTTC
>TRBV6-1|15|.|TRBJ1-1|.
CASSVRGLGGTEAFF
TGTGCCAGCAGTGTCAGGGGATTGGGTGGTACTGAAGCTTTCTTT
>TRBV7-2|12|few|TRBJ2-5|.
CASSLVTETQYF
TGTGCCAGCAGCTTAGTTACAGAGACCCAGTACTTC
>TRBV2|12|.|TRBJ2-7|TRBD1
CASRVDRGEQYF
TGTGCCAGCAGGGTGGACAGGGGCGAGCAGTACTTC
>TRBV30|14|.|TRBJ2-1|TRBD2
CAWSWGGRYNEQFF
TGTGCCTGGAGTTGGGGGGGTCGTTACAATGAGCAGTTCTTC
>TRBV20-1|15|.|TRBJ1-6|.
CSARLQGGDDSPLHF
TGCAGTGCTAGGCTCCAGGGTGGCGATGATTCACCCCTCCACTTT
>TRBV10-3|17|.|TRBJ2-7|TRBD2
CAISEYGLAGGTHEQYF
TGTGCCATCAGTGAGTACGGACTAGCGGGAGGTACCCACGAGCAGTACTTC
>TRBV2|14|few|TRBJ2-1|TRBD1
CASSDDRVYSEQFF
TGTGCCAGCAGTGACGACAGGGTGTATAGTGAGCAGTTCTTC
>TRBV10-3|14|many|TRBJ2-1|TRBD2
CAISGLAGANEQFF
TGTGCCATCAGTGGACTAGCGGGAGCCAATGAGCAGTTCTTC
>TRBV20-1|13|many|TRBJ2-1|.
CSATKRFLDEQFF
TGCAGTGCTACAAAACGGTTCCTGGATGAGCAGTTCTTC
>TRBV20-1|13|.|TRBJ1-4|TRBD1
CSARTGGNEKLFF
TGCAGTGCTAGAACAGGGGGTAATGAAAAACTGTTTTTT
>TRBV6-1|15|once|TRBJ1-1|.
CASLYHNTGDTEAFF
TGTGCCAGCCTATATCATAATACAGGCGACACTGAAGCTTTCTTT
>TRBV10-2|15|.|TRBJ1-4|.
CASSDKGGALEKLFF
TGCGCCAGCAGTGATAAGGGGGGAGCCTTGGAGAAACTGTTTTTT
>TRBV29-1|12|many|TRBJ2-3|.
CSVGPYTDTQYF
TGCAGCGTTGGTCCGTACACAGATACGCAGTATTTT
>TRBV24-1|11|many|TRBJ1-4|.
CATTCRVPQIF
TGTGCCACCACCTGCCGGGTCCCCCAGATTTTT
>TRBV24-1|14|.|TRBJ2-1|TRBD2
CATSDAGLDNEQFF
TGTGCCACCAGTGATGCGGGACTAGACAATGAGCAGTTCTTC
>TRBV5-1|13|many|TRBJ2-7|.
CASSPVSNYEQYF
TGCGCCAGCAGCCCTGTTTCCAACTACGAGCAGTACTTC
>TRBV24-1|13|many|TRBJ2-5|.
CATADVFRETQYF
TGTGCCACTGCGGACGTTTTTCGGGAGACCCAGTACTTC
>TRBV24-1|15|.|TRBJ2-7|TRBD1
CATSDSGQAYYEQYF
TGTGCCACCAGTGATTCGGGACAGGCGTACTACGAGCAGTACTTC
>TRBV10-3|17|.|TRBJ1-6|.
CAISESTPRGYNSPLHF
TGTGCCATCAGTGAGTCGACCCCACGTGGCTATAATTCACCCCTCCACTTT
>TRBV2|14|.|TRBJ2-1|.
CASSILVRYNEQFF
TGCGCCAGCAGTATACTAGTACGCTACAATGAGCAGTTCTTC
>TRBV10-2|15|.|TRBJ1-5|TRBD1
CASSERDRGHQPQHF
TGCGCCAGCAGTGAGAGGGACAGGGGACATCAGCCCCAGCATTTT
>TRBV14|12|many|TRBJ2-7|.
CASSQVSYEQYF
TGTGCCAGCAGCCAAGTTAGCTACGAGCAGTACTTC
>TRBV7-8|16|many|TRBJ1-5|.
CASSALRWVTKQPQHF
TGTGCCAGCAGCGCGCTTCGATGGGTAACCAAGCAGCCCCAGCATTTT
>TRBV11-1|14|many|TRBJ1-1|.
CASSVGGVNTEAFF
TGTGCCAGCTCCGTGGGGGGCGTGAACACTGAAGCTTTCTTT
>TRBV20-1|13|once|TRBJ1-2|.
CSASSASNYGYTF
TGCAGTGCTAGTTCAGCCTCTAACTATGGCTACACCTTC
>TRBV25-1|14|.|TRBJ1-4|.
CASSEVGTNEKLFF
TGTGCCAGCAGTGAAGTGGGGACTAATGAAAAACTGTTTTTT
>TRBV10-2|15|.|TRBJ2-7|TRBD1
CASSEPTGTASAQYF
TGCGCCAGCAGTGAGCCGACCGGGACAGCCAGCGCGCAGTACTTC
>TRBV15|17|.|TRBJ2-3|TRBD1
CATSREGPGTVGDTQYF
TGTGCCACCAGCAGAGAAGGGCCCGGGACAGTTGGAGATACGCAGTATTTT
>TRBV6-1|16|.|TRBJ1-2|TRBD1
CASYSRDRGRNYGYTF
TGTGCCAGCTATTCCCGGGACAGGGGCCGAAACTATGGCTACACCTTC
>TRBV4-1|16|.|TRBJ1-2|TRBD1
CASSQIEGQGSYGYTF
TGCGCCAGCAGCCAAATTGAGGGACAGGGATCCTATGGCTACACCTTC
>TRBV25-1|16|few|TRBJ1-6|.
CASSEYQGRLNSPLHF
TGTGCCAGCAGTGAATATCAGGGACGGCTAAATTCACCCCTCCACTTT
>TRBV13|12|few|TRBJ2-7|.
CASSLLASEQYF
TGTGCCAGCAGCTTACTAGCATCCGAGCAGTACTTC
>TRBV6-1|13|many|TRBJ2-5|.
CASSRAEQETQYF
TGTGCCAGCAGTCGGGCAGAGCAAGAGACCCAGTACTTC